A selection of T cell receptor beta chains follows, all from one sample in a study of T cell responses to AZD1222 COVID-19 vaccine. Data came from immunoSEQ multiplex PCR; TCRdb stores just in-frame clones and leaves some out. This table has around 180,000 clones, almost 95% appearing once. Sequences were derived from peripheral blood, sampled on day 0 of AZD1222 vaccination. These receptors all come from an adult in good health. The CDR3 runs from the conserved cysteine through the conserved F or W. For some rows the clone size is stated as once, few or many, or as a class when expanded; others skip it.

cdr3_aa v_call clone_size
CASSVGVGAGDTQYF TRBV9 .
CAISESIEQYF TRBV10-3 .
CASSSGALIAQPQHF TRBV28 once
CASSQTTGLLRPEQFF TRBV19 once
CASSQLTSNTGELFF TRBV14 .
CSVGWSGEQYF TRBV29-1 .
CASSPPAGEKLFF TRBV12-3/TRBV12-4 .
CASSLDRNTEAFF TRBV3-1/TRBV3-2 .
CASSDDRGVHSGYYEQYF TRBV18 once
CASWTLAGAYEQYF TRBV10-1 .
CASRSLGYTF TRBV28 once
CAAQTGAGSYNEQFF TRBV6-5 .
CASSLTGQGAYF TRBV7-3 .
CSVARGPSTHYTF TRBV29-1 once
CSVVLAGLYNEQFF TRBV29-1 .
CSVRGRTGELFF TRBV29-1 few
CASSPGLSYNEQFF TRBV14 .
CATSRDPNEKLFF TRBV15 .
CASSPGRLANYNEQFF TRBV28 few
CASSYPVTGGAGAFF TRBV19 .
CASIQGNTGELFF TRBV7-9 .
CASSPREGMNTEAFF TRBV6-1 .
CATSTEQGANSPLHF TRBV15 .
CASSFLRQGWGYTF TRBV28 .
CASSIGTGLVPQHF TRBV19 once
CASSLWAGGNSGANVLTF TRBV28 .
CASSLTGTGPLNKQFF TRBV18 .
CASSQEPTSYGYTF TRBV4-2 .
CASSVGGSGQETQYF TRBV9 .
CASSSGAGAHSPLHF TRBV7-9 .
CASLGPSGREQYF TRBV7-8 few
CASSLGTGLTGNQPQHF TRBV28 .
CAWGSRVGQPQHF TRBV30 .
CASSRQAANYGYTF TRBV18 once
CSVGGRTGSSYNEQFF TRBV29-1 .
CASSNPPGVEQYF TRBV5-1 .
CASSGLLGDEKLFF TRBV5-1 .
CASSGTRNTEAFF TRBV28 .